This TCR beta chain appears in the sequencing data of a study of blood T cell repertoires in COVID-19. Clones were read by immunoSEQ multiplex PCR, and TCRdb kept only the in-frame ones, dropping some. Of about 200,000 clones detected, about nine tenths appear once; the ten largest clones hold around 3.7%. CDR1 is MNHEY, CDR2 SVGAGI, per germline. The CDR3 is 13 residues long. V was shortened by 3 bases and J by 4 bases, with 9 bases between the two germline ends. This chain connects TRBV6-5 to TRBJ1-2, with D unclear. The sequence was collected from a young woman with acute COVID-19. Input material: PBMCs or T cells enriched from blood (not recorded which). CDR3 sequence reads: CASSYGGGYGYTF. Written as DNA, the CDR3 is TGTGCCAGCAGTTATGGCGGTGGCTATGGCTACACCTTC.